This T cell receptor (beta chain) is drawn from a study of T cell responses to AZD1222 COVID-19 vaccine. Study overall: Second-dose recipients at about 4 or about 12 weeks were treated as one pooled group.

The V gene lost 5 bases and the J gene lost 0 bases, with 17 bases spanning the gap. Germline CDR1 SGHNT, CDR2 YENEEA. The CDR3 spans 16 residues. Data came from immunoSEQ multiplex PCR; TCRdb stores just in-frame clones and leaves some out. The sample lists about 120,000 clones; roughly 87% were seen once. Study-wide findings and caveats: Reportedly, nearly half the spike-specific TCRs target unmutated variant regions. It should be noted that donors were predominantly white British and more often female, and clonal diversity was possibly underestimated.

Note on this clone: Its specificity is unknown.

This sequence joins TRBV11-3 and TRBJ2-7; D ambiguous. The sequenced sample was peripheral blood, obtained on day 0 of AZD1222 vaccination. This receptor was obtained from an adult in good health. The CDR3 sequence: CASSEPLTVSSYEQYF. The CDR3 bases are TGTGCCAGCAGCGAACCACTTACGGTGAGCTCCTACGAGCAGTACTTC.